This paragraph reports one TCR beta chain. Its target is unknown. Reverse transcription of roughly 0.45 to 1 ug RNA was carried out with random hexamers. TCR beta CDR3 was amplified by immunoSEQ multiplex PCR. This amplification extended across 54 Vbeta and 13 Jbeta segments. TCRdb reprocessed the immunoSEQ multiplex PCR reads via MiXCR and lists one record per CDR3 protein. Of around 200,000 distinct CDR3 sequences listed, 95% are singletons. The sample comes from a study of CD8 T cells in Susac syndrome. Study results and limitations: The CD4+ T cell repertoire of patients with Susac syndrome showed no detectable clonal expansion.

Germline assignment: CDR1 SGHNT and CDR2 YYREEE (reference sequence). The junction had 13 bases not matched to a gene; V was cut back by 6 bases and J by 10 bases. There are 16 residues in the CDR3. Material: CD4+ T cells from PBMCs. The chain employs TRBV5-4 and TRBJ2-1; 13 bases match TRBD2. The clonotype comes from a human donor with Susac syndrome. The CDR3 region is CASTPRLAGGPREQFF. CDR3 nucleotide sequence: TGTGCCAGCACCCCACGACTAGCGGGGGGCCCCAGGGAGCAGTTCTTC.